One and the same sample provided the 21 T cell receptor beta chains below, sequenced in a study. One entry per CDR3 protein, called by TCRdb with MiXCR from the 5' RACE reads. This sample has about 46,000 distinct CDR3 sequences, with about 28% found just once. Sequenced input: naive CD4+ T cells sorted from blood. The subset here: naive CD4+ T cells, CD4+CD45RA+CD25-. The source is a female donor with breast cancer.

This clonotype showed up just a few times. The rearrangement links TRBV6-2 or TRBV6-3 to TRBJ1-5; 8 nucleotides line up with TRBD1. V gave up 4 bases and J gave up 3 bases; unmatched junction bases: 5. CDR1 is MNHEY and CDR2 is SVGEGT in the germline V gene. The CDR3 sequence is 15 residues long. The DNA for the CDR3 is TGTGCCAGCAGTTTGGCAGGGGGCGTCAATCAGCCCCAGCATTTT. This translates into CASSLAGGVNQPQHF.

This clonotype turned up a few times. This CDR3 is CASSSSGAVTDTQYF. For the CDR3, the DNA is TGCGCCAGCAGCTCTAGCGGGGCCGTGACAGATACGCAGTATTTT. The genes are TRBV5-1 and TRBJ2-3, with 9 bases that match TRBD2. Per the germline V gene, CDR1 is SGHRS and CDR2 is YFSETQ. The V and J ends lost 3 bases and 3 bases, in that order; junction bases with no gene match: 5. The length of the CDR3 is 15 residues.

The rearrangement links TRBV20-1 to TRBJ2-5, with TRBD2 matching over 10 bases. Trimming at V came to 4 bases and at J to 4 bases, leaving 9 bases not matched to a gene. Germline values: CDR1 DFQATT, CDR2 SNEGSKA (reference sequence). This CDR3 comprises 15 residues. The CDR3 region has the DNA TGCAGTGCTAATCGAGCGGGGGGGATCGGAGAGACCCAGTACTTC. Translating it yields CSANRAGGIGETQYF.

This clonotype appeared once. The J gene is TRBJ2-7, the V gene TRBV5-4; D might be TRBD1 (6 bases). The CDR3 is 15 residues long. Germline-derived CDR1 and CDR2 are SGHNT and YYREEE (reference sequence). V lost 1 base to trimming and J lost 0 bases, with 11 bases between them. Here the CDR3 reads CASSLTRGYSYEQYF. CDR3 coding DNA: TGTGCCAGCAGCTTGACTAGGGGGTACTCCTACGAGCAGTACTTC.

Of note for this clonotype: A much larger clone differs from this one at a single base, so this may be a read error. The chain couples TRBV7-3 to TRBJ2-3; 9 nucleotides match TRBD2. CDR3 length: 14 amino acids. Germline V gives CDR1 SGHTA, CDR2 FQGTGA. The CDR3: CASSQAGGRDAQYF. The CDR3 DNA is TGTGCCAGCAGCCAAGCGGGGGGTCGAGATGCGCAGTATTTT.

CDR3 nucleotide sequence: TGCGCCAGCAGTGCCGCTGCGGCCGGGGAGCTGTTTTTT. This codes for CASSAAAAGELFF. The chain combines TRBV10-1 with TRBJ2-2, with D uncertain. Germline lookup yields CDR1 WNHNN and CDR2 SYGVQD (reference sequence). With 4 bases removed from V and 6 bases from J, the gap between germline ends came to 9 bases. CDR3 length: 13 residues.

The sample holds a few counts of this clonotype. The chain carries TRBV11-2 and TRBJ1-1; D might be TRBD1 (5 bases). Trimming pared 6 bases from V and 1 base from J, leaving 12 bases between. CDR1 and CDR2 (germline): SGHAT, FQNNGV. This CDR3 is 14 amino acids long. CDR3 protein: CASRGAGGNTEAFF. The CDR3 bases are TGTGCCAGCAGGGGAGCGGGGGGGAACACTGAAGCTTTCTTT. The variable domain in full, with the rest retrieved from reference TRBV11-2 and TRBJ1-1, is EAGVAQSPRYKIIEKRQSVAFWCNPISGHATLYWYQQILGQGPKLLIQFQNNGVVDDSQLPKDRFSAERLKGVDSTLKIQPAKLEDSAVYLCASRGAGGNTEAFFGQGTRLTVV.

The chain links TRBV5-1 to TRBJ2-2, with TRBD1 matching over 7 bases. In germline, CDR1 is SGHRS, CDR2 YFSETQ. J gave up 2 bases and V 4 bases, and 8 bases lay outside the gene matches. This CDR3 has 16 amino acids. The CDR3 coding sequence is TGCGCCAGCAGCCAGACCGGGACAGCAAACACCGGGGAGCTGTTTTTT. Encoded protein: CASSQTGTANTGELFF.

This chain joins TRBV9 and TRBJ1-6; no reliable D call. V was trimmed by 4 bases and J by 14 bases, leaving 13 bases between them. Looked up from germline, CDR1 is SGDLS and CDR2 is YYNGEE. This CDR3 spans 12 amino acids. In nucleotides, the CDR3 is TGTGCCAGCAGCCCGGACGGTCAAGCCCTCCACTTT. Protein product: CASSPDGQALHF. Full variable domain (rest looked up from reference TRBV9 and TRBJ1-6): DSGVTQTPKHLITATGQRVTLRCSPRSGDLSVYWYQQSLDQGLQFLIQYYNGEERAKGNILERFSAQQFPDLHSELNLSSLELGDSALYFCASSPDGQALHFGNGTRLTVT.

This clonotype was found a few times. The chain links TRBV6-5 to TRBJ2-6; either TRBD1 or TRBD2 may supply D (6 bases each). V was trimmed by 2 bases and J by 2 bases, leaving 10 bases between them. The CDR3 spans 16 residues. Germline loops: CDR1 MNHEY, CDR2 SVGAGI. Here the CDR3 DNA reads TGTGCCAGCAGTTACGGGAGGACAGCTGGGGCCAACGTCCTGACTTTC. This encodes CASSYGRTAGANVLTF.

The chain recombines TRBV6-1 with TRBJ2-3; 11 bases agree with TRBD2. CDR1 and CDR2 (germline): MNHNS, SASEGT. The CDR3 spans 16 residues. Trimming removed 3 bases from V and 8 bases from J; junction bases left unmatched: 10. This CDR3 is CASSEGIAGGQGTQYF. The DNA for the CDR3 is TGTGCCAGCAGTGAGGGGATAGCGGGGGGGCAAGGTACGCAGTATTTT.

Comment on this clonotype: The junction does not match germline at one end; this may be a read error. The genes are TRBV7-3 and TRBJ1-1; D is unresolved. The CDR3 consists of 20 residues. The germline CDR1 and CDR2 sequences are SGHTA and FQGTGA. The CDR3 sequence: CASSQSPSGELLSLNTEALF. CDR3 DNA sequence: TGTGCCAGCAGCCAATCACCCTCCGGGGAATTGTTATCATTGAACACTGAAGCTCTCTTT.

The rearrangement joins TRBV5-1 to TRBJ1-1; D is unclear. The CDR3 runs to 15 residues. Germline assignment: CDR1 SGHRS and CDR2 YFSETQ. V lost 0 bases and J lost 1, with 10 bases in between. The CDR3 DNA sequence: TGCGCCAGCAGCTTGGACGGGTGGTGGAACACTGAAGCTTTCTTT. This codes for CASSLDGWWNTEAFF.

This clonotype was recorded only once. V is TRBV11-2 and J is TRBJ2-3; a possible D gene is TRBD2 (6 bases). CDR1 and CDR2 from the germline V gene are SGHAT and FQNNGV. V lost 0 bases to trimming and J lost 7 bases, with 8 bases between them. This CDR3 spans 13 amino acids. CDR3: CASSLDGGNTQYF. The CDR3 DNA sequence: TGTGCCAGCAGCTTAGATGGCGGGAATACGCAGTATTTT.

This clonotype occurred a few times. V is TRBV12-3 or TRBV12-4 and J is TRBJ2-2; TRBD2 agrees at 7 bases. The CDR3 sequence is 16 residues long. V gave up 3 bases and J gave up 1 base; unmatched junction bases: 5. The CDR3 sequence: CASSLIAGKNTGELFF. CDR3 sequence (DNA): TGTGCCAGCAGTTTGATAGCGGGCAAGAACACCGGGGAGCTGTTTTTT.

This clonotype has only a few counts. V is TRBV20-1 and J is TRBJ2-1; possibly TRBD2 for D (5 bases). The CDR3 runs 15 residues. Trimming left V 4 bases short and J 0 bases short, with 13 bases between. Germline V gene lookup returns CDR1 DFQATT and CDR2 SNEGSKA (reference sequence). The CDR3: CSAIRTASSYNEQFF. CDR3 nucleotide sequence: TGCAGTGCTATTAGGACTGCGAGCTCCTACAATGAGCAGTTCTTC.

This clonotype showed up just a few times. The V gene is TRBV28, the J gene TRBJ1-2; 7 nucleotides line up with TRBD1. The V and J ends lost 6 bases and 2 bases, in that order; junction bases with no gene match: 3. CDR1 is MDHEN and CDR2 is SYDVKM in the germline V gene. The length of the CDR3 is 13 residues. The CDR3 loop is CASRRDRNYGYTF. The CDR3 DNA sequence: TGTGCCAGCAGGCGGGACAGAAACTATGGCTACACCTTC.

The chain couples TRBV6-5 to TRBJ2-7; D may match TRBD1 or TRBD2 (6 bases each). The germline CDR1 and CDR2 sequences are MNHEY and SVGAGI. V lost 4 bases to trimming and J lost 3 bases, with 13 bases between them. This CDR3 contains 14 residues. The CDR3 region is CASSLGGIGYEQYF. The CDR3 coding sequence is TGTGCCAGCAGTTTAGGGGGGATAGGCTACGAGCAGTACTTC.

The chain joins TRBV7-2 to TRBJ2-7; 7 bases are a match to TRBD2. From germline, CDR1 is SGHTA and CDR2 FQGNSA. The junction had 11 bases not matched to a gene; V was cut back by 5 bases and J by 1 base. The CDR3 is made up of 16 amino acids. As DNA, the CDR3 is TGTGCCAGCAGCCGAAACCCCCTAGCGGCTTCCTACGAGCAGTACTTC. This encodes CASSRNPLAASYEQYF. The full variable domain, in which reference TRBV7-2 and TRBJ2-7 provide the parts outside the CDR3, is GAGVSQSPSNKVTEKGKDVELRCDPISGHTALYWYRQSLGQGLEFLIYFQGNSAPDKSGLPSDRFSAERTGGSVSTLTIQRTQQEDSAVYLCASSRNPLAASYEQYFGPGTRLTVT.

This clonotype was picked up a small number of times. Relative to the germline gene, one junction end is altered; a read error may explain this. The chain's CDR3 is CACRPRQGDNSPLHF. In nucleotides, the CDR3 is TGTGCCTGCAGGCCCCGGCAGGGAGACAATTCACCCCTCCACTTT. The rearrangement links TRBV6-2 or TRBV6-3 to TRBJ1-6; TRBD1 is a possible D gene (5 bases). CDR1 and CDR2 from the germline V gene are MNHEY and SVGEGT. The CDR3 covers 15 residues.

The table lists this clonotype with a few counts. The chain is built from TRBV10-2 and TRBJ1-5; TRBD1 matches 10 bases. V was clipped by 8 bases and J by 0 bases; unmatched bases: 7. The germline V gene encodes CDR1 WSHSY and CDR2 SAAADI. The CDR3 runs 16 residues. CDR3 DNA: TGCGCCAGCCTTGGGACAGGGGCTTTTAGCAATCAGCCCCAGCATTTT. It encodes CASLGTGAFSNQPQHF.